This T cell receptor (beta chain) is from a study of metastatic and nonmetastatic thyroid tumors. Looking at the study overall: A comparison of repertoires was made across blood and tumor or nodule tissue from malignant and benign thyroid patients.

Points from the study as a whole: A significant increase in TCR beta diversity was reportedly seen in malignant thyroid tumors relative to benign nodules, in blood and tumor.

MiXCR reprocessed the PCR reads for TCRdb. The repertoire holds roughly 19,000 clones, with 24% as singletons. The V gene lost 3 bases and the J gene lost 7 bases, with 10 bases spanning the gap. Germline V gene data show CDR1 as MNHNS and CDR2 as SASEGT. The CDR3 extends over 12 amino acids. Patients were all untreated before their thyroid surgery. This clone was seen more than once but under ten times. The antigen remains undetermined. The chain links TRBV6-1 to TRBJ2-7, with unresolved D. The sample consisted of tumor tissue. The sequence was obtained from a female donor with papillary thyroid cancer or a benign thyroid nodule (not recorded which). Some clones in this sample may be carry-over from other donors' samples. Here the CDR3 reads CASSDLGFEQYF. In nucleotides, the CDR3 is TGTGCCAGCAGTGATCTGGGCTTTGAGCAGTACTTC.